A selection of T cell receptor beta chains follows, all from one sample in a study of OX40 agonist ivuxolimab in advanced cancers. This table comes from immunoSEQ multiplex PCR, and its TCRdb copy is limited to in-frame clones, with some not included. The sample holds about 98,000 clones, 85% to 95% seen once. Material: CD4+ or CD8+ T cells sorted from blood, obtained in a trial of the OX40 agonist ivuxolimab. The receptors come from an adult with an advanced solid tumor such as melanoma, head and neck, liver or kidney cancer. Both conserved end residues are part of each CDR3. D genes are given only for firm matches. Some rows have no size entry. The others give once, few or many, or a class for an expanded clone.

J	D	size	V	DNA	CDR3
TRBJ2-1	.	.	TRBV9	TGTGCCAGCAGCGTAGAGGCTAGCAGGAGTAATGAGCAGTTCTTC	CASSVEASRSNEQFF
TRBJ2-3	TRBD1	.	TRBV7-2	TGTGCCAGCAGCCCATGGACAGGCGCTCTCACAGATACGCAGTATTTT	CASSPWTGALTDTQYF
TRBJ1-1	.	once	TRBV4-1	.	CASSQVGQGNTETFF
TRBJ1-5	.	.	TRBV4-2	TGTGCCAGCAGCCAAGAATCGGCAGGGTTTAGCAATCAGCCCCAGCATTTT	CASSQESAGFSNQPQHF
TRBJ1-2	.	.	TRBV15	TGTGCCACCAGCAGAGTTCAAGGGGAGGTCTATGGCTACACCTTC	CATSRVQGEVYGYTF
TRBJ2-3	.	.	TRBV6-1	TGTGCCAGCAGGCCCCGCACAGATACGCAGTATTTT	CASRPRTDTQYF
TRBJ1-3	.	once	TRBV11-2	TGTGCCAGCAGCTTAATGGGATCTGGAAACACCATATATTTT	CASSLMGSGNTIYF
TRBJ1-6	.	.	TRBV6-1	TGTGCCAGCAGCAATCCGGGACAATCGAATTCACCCCTCCACTTT	CASSNPGQSNSPLHF
TRBJ1-5	.	.	TRBV30	TGTGCCTGGCAGGGGCTCAATCAGCCCCAGCATTTT	CAWQGLNQPQHF
TRBJ2-3	TRBD2	.	TRBV7-9	TGTGCCAGCAGACTAGCGGGCACAGATACGCAGTATTTT	CASRLAGTDTQYF
TRBJ2-3	.	.	TRBV30	TGTGCCTGGAGTACCCTGCGGGCAGGGGGGACAGATACGCAGTATTTT	CAWSTLRAGGTDTQYF
TRBJ2-5	.	.	TRBV10-3	TGTGCCATCAGTGACGGCAGGGCCCAAGAGACCCAGTACTTC	CAISDGRAQETQYF
TRBJ1-5	.	.	TRBV7-3	TGTGCCAGCAGCTCGACGGGGAAACAGCCCCAGCATTTT	CASSSTGKQPQHF
TRBJ1-4	TRBD1	.	TRBV5-4	TGTGCCAGCAGCAGAAACAGGGGCTCAGGGGAAAAACTGTTTTTT	CASSRNRGSGEKLFF
TRBJ1-2	.	.	TRBV6-5	TGTGCCAGCAGTTACACATCAGGTCTCTATGGCTACACCTTC	CASSYTSGLYGYTF
TRBJ1-5	TRBD1	.	TRBV30	TGTGCCTGGAGTGTACGGCGGCAGGGGGGTCAGCCCCAGCATTTT	CAWSVRRQGGQPQHF
TRBJ1-1	.	.	TRBV15	TGTGCCACCAGCACAGATGGGTTGGGCACTGAAGCTTTCTTT	CATSTDGLGTEAFF
TRBJ2-3	.	.	TRBV7-9	TGTGCCAGCAGCTTAGTTGATACGCAGTATTTT	CASSLVDTQYF
TRBJ1-1	TRBD1	.	TRBV9	TGTGCCAGCAGCGTAACAGGGGTTGGTGACACTGAAGCTTTCTTT	CASSVTGVGDTEAFF
TRBJ1-3	.	once	TRBV28	TGTGCCAGCAGTGGGGCTTGGGGGTCTGGAAACACCATATATTTT	CASSGAWGSGNTIYF
TRBJ2-1	TRBD2	.	TRBV11-2	TGTGCCAGCAGCTACCCTAGCGGGGGTTACAATGAGCAGTTCTTC	CASSYPSGGYNEQFF
TRBJ2-5	TRBD2	.	TRBV2	TGTGCCAGCAGTGACGGGGTGTATCCGACCAGCGGGAGTGTACAGACCCAGTACTTC	CASSDGVYPTSGSVQTQYF
TRBJ2-3	.	.	TRBV7-3	TGTGCCAGCAGCTTAATGGCGACAGATACGCAGTATTTT	CASSLMATDTQYF
TRBJ1-4	.	.	TRBV11-3	TGTGCCAGCAGCGAAGTAGGGCCTCCGGGGGAAAAACTGTTTTTT	CASSEVGPPGEKLFF
TRBJ1-5	.	.	TRBV30	TGTGCCTGGAGTCGGTGGGGTCAGCCCCAGCATTTT	CAWSRWGQPQHF
TRBJ1-1	.	.	TRBV29-1	TGCAGCGGTATGAGCCGTTGGGGCACTGAAGCTTTCTTT	CSGMSRWGTEAFF
TRBJ2-4	.	.	TRBV4-2	TGTGCCAGCAGCCAACGACAGCTAAACATTCAGTACTTC	CASSQRQLNIQYF
TRBJ1-1	.	few	TRBV9	TGTGCCAGCAGCGTAGAGGTGGTCACTGAAGCTTTCTTT	CASSVEVVTEAFF
TRBJ1-2	.	.	TRBV6-6	TGTGCCAGCACCCCCTACGGGGGACCCTATGGCTACACCTTC	CASTPYGGPYGYTF
TRBJ2-7	TRBD1	.	TRBV28	TGTGCCAGCAGTCCATGGACAGGAAACTCCTACGAGCAGTACTTC	CASSPWTGNSYEQYF
TRBJ1-2	.	.	TRBV30	TGTGCCTGGAGACAGGGAGACTATGGCTACACCTTC	CAWRQGDYGYTF
TRBJ1-2	.	.	TRBV6-6	TGTGCCAGCAGTTACTCGTCTGGTCCATATGGCTACACCTTC	CASSYSSGPYGYTF
TRBJ2-2	.	.	TRBV9	TGTGCCAGCAGCGCCCGGATGGAACACACCGGGGAGCTGTTTTTT	CASSARMEHTGELFF
TRBJ2-7	TRBD2	once	TRBV9	TGTGCCAGCAGCGTAGCGGGAGGAACCGAGCAGTACTTC	CASSVAGGTEQYF
TRBJ1-5	TRBD1	.	TRBV5-5	TGTGCCAGCAGTAGGGACAGGGTCAATCAGCCCCAGCATTTT	CASSRDRVNQPQHF
TRBJ1-2	.	.	TRBV7-2	TGTGCCAGCAGCTTAGCGTTTCGGGGATTTGACTATGGCTACACCTTC	CASSLAFRGFDYGYTF
TRBJ1-1	.	.	TRBV5-4	TGTGCCAGCAGCTTGGAACCGTTGAACACTGAAGCTTTCTTT	CASSLEPLNTEAFF
TRBJ2-1	.	.	TRBV12-5	TGTGCTAGTGGCCCCAGAGGACAGCGGGACTCCTACAATGAGCAGTTCTTC	CASGPRGQRDSYNEQFF
TRBJ1-4	TRBD1	.	TRBV29-1	TGCAGCGTTGAATTTCCGGGACAGGGGCCTGAAAAACTGTTTTTT	CSVEFPGQGPEKLFF
TRBJ2-1	TRBD2	.	TRBV10-3	TGTGCCACAGCGGGAACCTACAATGAGCAGTTCTTC	CATAGTYNEQFF
TRBJ2-7	.	.	TRBV6-5	TGTGCCAGCAGTTACCCCCGGGGCGAGCAGTACTTC	CASSYPRGEQYF
TRBJ2-5	.	.	TRBV6-6	TGTGCCAGCAGCACACAGGGTAGGGGTTTAGAGACCCAGTACTTC	CASSTQGRGLETQYF
TRBJ1-2	TRBD1	.	TRBV2	TGTGCCAGCAGTGATCAGACAGGGGGCAATGGCTACACCTTC	CASSDQTGGNGYTF
TRBJ1-2	.	.	TRBV30	TGTGCCTGGAGTGGTGAATGGGGGGCAAGTGGCTACACCTTC	CAWSGEWGASGYTF
TRBJ1-2	.	.	TRBV7-2	TGTGCCAGCAGCTTAGGGTACGGGGGCGGCGGCTACACCTTC	CASSLGYGGGGYTF
TRBJ2-2	.	.	TRBV11-2	TGTGCCAGCAGCTTTACCAACACCGGGGAGCTGTTTTTT	CASSFTNTGELFF
TRBJ1-2	.	.	TRBV28	TGTGCCAGCAGTTCTCCCGGGACAAGCTATGGCTACACCTTC	CASSSPGTSYGYTF
TRBJ2-4	TRBD2	.	TRBV28	TGTGCCAGCAGTATCCTACTAGCGGGGGGGCAACGGGGCATTCAGTACTTC	CASSILLAGGQRGIQYF
TRBJ1-2	.	.	TRBV7-2	TGTGCCAGCAGCTTCCCCTGGGTCTCTGGCTACACCTTC	CASSFPWVSGYTF
TRBJ2-3	.	.	TRBV5-4	TGTGCCAGCAGCTTGTTCACAGATACGCAGTATTTT	CASSLFTDTQYF
TRBJ2-1	TRBD2	once	TRBV7-3	TGTGCCAGCAGCGTACTAGCGGGAGTCGACAATGAGCAGTTCTTC	CASSVLAGVDNEQFF
TRBJ2-2	TRBD2	.	TRBV2	TGTGCCACTCCGGGACTAGCGATCGAGACGAACACCGGGGAGCTGTTTTTT	CATPGLAIETNTGELFF
TRBJ1-5	.	.	TRBV28	TGTGCCAGCAGTTCAGGAGGTAGCAATCAGCCCCAGCATTTT	CASSSGGSNQPQHF
TRBJ1-5	.	.	TRBV6-7	TGTGCCAGCAGTTACTCCCCCAACAGGGTGAGCAATCAGCCCCAGCATTTT	CASSYSPNRVSNQPQHF